Below, one T cell receptor beta chain is given with its context. Its antigen is currently unknown. The data belong to a study of PD-1 blockade in mismatch repair-deficient tumors. Study-wide results and caveats: Tumor-resident clones, often undetectable pretreatment in blood, expanded then contracted after pembrolizumab.

CDR1 is LNHDA and CDR2 is SQIVND in the germline V gene (reference sequence). Germline trimming cut 4 bases from V and 3 bases from J; bases unmatched to any gene: 6. CDR3 size: 14 residues. Sequencing used immunoSEQ multiplex PCR; TCRdb keeps in-frame clones, though not all of them. The sample shows 56,000 or so clones, roughly three quarters of them seen only once. The sequence derives from an adult with mismatch repair-deficient cancer. The sample in question was peripheral blood, obtained 4 weeks after starting pembrolizumab. The chain is built from TRBV19 and TRBJ2-7, with TRBD1 matching over 7 bases. The CDR3 nucleotides are TGTGCCAGTAGTACACAGACAGGGTTCTACGAGCAGTACTTC. Amino acids: CASSTQTGFYEQYF. Full variable domain (outside the CDR3, taken from reference TRBV19 and TRBJ2-7): DGGITQSPKYLFRKEGQNVTLSCEQNLNHDAMYWYRQDPGQGLRLIYYSQIVNDFQKGDIAEGYSVSREKKESFPLTVTSAQKNPTAFYLCASSTQTGFYEQYFGPGTRLTVT.